The T cell receptor (beta chain) under discussion was sequenced for a study of T cells expressing NK-cell markers. The overall study: It was sorted CD3+CD56-NKG2C+, CD3+CD56+NKG2C- and CD3+CD56+NKG2C+ T cells that provided the TCR beta repertoires.

It was by 5'RACE template switching with UMIs that TCR beta cDNA was made. TCRdb re-called the 5' RACE reads; one entry per CDR3 protein, DNA not given. This sample's table has some 500,000 distinct CDR3 sequences. The specimen sequenced was blood T cells: a sorted CD56 or NKG2C T cell subset, CD4+ or CD8+ T cells, or bulk PBMC T cells (not recorded which). The source of this sequence is a woman in her forties or fifties in good health.

CDR3 amino acids: CAISLGGLAGNEQFF. J is TRBJ2-1 and V is TRBV10-3; the TCRdb D gene call, TRBD2, has no DNA to confirm it. The CDR3 is made up of 15 amino acids. CDR1 and CDR2 from the germline V gene are ENHRY and SYGVKD.